Below, 9 T cell receptor beta chains from the same sample are listed, as sequenced in a study of T cell responses to AZD1222 COVID-19 vaccine. Sequencing was performed with immunoSEQ multiplex PCR; in TCRdb, only in-frame clones are kept and a portion is missing. Altogether about 130,000 clones are present, around 94% being singletons, with the ten largest covering 6.6%. The sequencing here drew on peripheral blood, taken on day 0 of AZD1222 vaccination. These receptors all stem from an adult in good health.

V usage is TRBV5-1 and J usage is TRBJ2-1; tentatively, D is TRBD1 (5 bases). The length of the CDR3 is 16 residues. The germline V gene has CDR1 SGHRS and CDR2 YFSETQ. V gave up 0 bases and J gave up 6 bases, with 16 bases separating them. The CDR3 loop reads CASSLVSPSRGNEQFF. For the CDR3, the DNA is TGCGCCAGCAGCTTGGTTAGCCCATCTAGGGGCAATGAGCAGTTCTTC. The full variable domain, completed using reference TRBV5-1 and TRBJ2-1, is KAGVTQTPRYLIKTRGQQVTLSCSPISGHRSVSWYQQTPGQGLQFLFEYFSETQRNKGNFPGRFSGRQFSNSRSEMNVSTLELGDSALYLCASSLVSPSRGNEQFFGPGTRLTVL.

This chain joins TRBV27 and TRBJ1-5; 7 positions match TRBD1. Unmatched junction bases numbered 8, after V lost 3 bases and J lost 6 bases. This CDR3 contains 15 residues. Germline V gives CDR1 MNHEY, CDR2 SMNVEV (reference sequence). The CDR3 DNA reads TGTGCCAGCAGTTTGCAGGGGGTATGGGGTCAGCCCCAGCATTTT. This translates into CASSLQGVWGQPQHF.

J is TRBJ1-5 and V is TRBV9; D gene ambiguous. Looked up from germline, CDR1 is SGDLS and CDR2 is YYNGEE. This CDR3 is 13 amino acids long. V was pared by 0 bases and J by 3 bases, with 4 bases between. The CDR3 DNA is TGTGCCAGCAGCGTAGGTGACAATCAGCCCCAGCATTTT. Translation: CASSVGDNQPQHF.

The rearrangement uses TRBV2 and TRBJ2-1, with TRBD2 matching over 12 bases. CDR3 length: 17 residues. Trimming removed 8 bases from V and 7 bases from J; junction bases left unmatched: 15. Germline V gene lookup returns CDR1 SNHLY and CDR2 FYNNEI. As DNA, the CDR3 is TGTGCCAGCTGTATGGTCGAACTAGCGGGAGGAGTAAATGAGCAGTTCTTC. Amino acids: CASCMVELAGGVNEQFF. Filled out from reference TRBV2 and TRBJ2-1, the complete variable domain reads EPEVTQTPSHQVTQMGQEVILRCVPISNHLYFYWYRQILGQKVEFLVSFYNNEISEKSEIFDDQFSVERPDGSNFTLKIRSTKLEDSAMYFCASCMVELAGGVNEQFFGPGTRLTVL.

J is TRBJ1-5 and V is TRBV7-9; TRBD1 is a possible D gene (6 bases). The CDR3 totals 14 residues. Germline loops: CDR1 SEHNR, CDR2 FQNEAQ (reference sequence). The V end was cut by 5 bases, the J end by 4 bases, with 12 bases between. CDR3 sequence (DNA): TGTGCCAGCAGCGCCCGGGACACAAATCAGCCCCAGCATTTT. Translated: CASSARDTNQPQHF.

The chain joins TRBV10-3 to TRBJ1-2; the D gene is possibly TRBD1 (6 bases). This CDR3 region has 19 residues. Germline V gene data show CDR1 as ENHRY and CDR2 as SYGVKD. V lost 1 base and J 6 bases, leaving 27 bases between the germline ends. The CDR3 coding sequence is TGTGCCATCAGTGAGTTCCCTAGCCGAAGTACAGGGCCTGCAGATGGCTACACCTTC. Encoded protein: CAISEFPSRSTGPADGYTF.

This clone is a singleton in its sample. The chain joins TRBV25-1 to TRBJ1-2, with TRBD1 identical over 10 bases. This CDR3 is built from 13 residues. V trimming: 4 bases; J trimming: 7 bases; junction bases outside the gene matches: 3. Germline lookup yields CDR1 MGHDK and CDR2 SYGVNS. The DNA of the CDR3 is TGTGCCAGCAGTGCCGGACAGGGGGTTGGCTACACCTTC. Translating it yields CASSAGQGVGYTF.

V usage is TRBV19 and J usage is TRBJ1-2; 10 positions match TRBD1. The germline V gene encodes CDR1 LNHDA and CDR2 SQIVND (reference sequence). The CDR3 is made up of 15 amino acids. The ends lost 2 bases at V and 6 bases at J; junction bases unmatched: 6. Here the CDR3 DNA reads TGTGCCAGTAGTATATACCCCGGGACAGGGGATGGCTACACCTTC. Its translation: CASSIYPGTGDGYTF.

The V call is TRBV2, the J call TRBJ2-2; 9 positions agree with TRBD2. The CDR3 has 15 residues. Germline CDR1 reads SNHLY; CDR2 reads FYNNEI. Trimming removed 6 bases from V and 1 base from J; junction bases left unmatched: 3. CDR3 loop: CASRATSGNTGELFF. The CDR3 DNA follows: TGTGCCAGCAGAGCGACTAGCGGGAACACCGGGGAGCTGTTTTTT.